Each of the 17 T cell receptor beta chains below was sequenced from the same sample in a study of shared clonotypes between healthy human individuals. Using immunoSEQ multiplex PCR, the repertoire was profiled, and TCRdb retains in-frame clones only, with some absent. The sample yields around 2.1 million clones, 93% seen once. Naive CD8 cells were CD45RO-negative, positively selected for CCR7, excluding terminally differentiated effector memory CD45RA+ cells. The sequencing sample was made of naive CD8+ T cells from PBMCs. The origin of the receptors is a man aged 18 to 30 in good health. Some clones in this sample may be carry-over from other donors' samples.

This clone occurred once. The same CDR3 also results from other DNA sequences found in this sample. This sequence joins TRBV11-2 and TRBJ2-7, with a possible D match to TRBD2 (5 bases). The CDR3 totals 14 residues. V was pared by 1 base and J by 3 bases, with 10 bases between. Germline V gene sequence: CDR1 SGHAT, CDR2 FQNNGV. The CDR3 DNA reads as TGTGCCAGCAGCTTAGCTGGTACTAGCTACGAGCAGTACTTC. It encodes CASSLAGTSYEQYF.

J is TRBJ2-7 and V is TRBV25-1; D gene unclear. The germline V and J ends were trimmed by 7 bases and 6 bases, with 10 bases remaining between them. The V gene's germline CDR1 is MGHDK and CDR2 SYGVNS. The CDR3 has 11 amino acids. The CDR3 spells CASNGHGEQYF. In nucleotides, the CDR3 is TGTGCCAGCAACGGCCACGGCGAGCAGTACTTC.

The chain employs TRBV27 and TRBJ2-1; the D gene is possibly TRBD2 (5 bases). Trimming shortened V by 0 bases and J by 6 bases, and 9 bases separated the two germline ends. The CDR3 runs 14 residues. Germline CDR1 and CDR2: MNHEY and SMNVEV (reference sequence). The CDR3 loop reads CASSLSGIPNEQFF. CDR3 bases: TGTGCCAGCAGTTTATCCGGGATCCCCAATGAGCAGTTCTTC.

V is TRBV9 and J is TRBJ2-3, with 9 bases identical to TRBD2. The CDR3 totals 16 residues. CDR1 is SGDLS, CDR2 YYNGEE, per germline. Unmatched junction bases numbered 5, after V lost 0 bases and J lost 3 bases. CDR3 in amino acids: CASSVGDSGGTDTQYF. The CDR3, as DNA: TGTGCCAGCAGCGTAGGGGATAGCGGGGGAACAGATACGCAGTATTTT.

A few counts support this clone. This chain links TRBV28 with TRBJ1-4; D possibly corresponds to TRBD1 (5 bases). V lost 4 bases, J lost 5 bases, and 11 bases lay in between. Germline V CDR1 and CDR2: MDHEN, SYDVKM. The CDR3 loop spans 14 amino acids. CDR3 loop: CASSSQGSNEKLFF. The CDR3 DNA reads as TGTGCCAGCAGTTCCCAGGGATCCAATGAAAAACTGTTTTTT.

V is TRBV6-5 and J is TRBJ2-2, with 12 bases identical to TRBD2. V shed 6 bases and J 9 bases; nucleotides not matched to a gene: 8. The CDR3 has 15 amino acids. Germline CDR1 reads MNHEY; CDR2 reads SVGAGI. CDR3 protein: CASSLTSGRARELFF. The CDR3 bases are TGTGCCAGCAGCCTGACTAGCGGGAGAGCCCGGGAGCTGTTTTTT.

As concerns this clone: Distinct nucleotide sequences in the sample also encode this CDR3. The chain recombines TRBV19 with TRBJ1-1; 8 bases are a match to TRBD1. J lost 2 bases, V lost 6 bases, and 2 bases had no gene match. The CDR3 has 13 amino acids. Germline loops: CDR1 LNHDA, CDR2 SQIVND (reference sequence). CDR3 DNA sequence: TGTGCCAGTAGCCCAGGGGGCAACACTGAAGCTTTCTTT. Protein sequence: CASSPGGNTEAFF.

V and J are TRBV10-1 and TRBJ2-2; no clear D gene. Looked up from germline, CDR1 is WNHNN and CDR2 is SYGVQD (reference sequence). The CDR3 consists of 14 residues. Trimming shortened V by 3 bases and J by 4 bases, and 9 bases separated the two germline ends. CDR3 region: CASSDPLFTGELFF. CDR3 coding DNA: TGCGCCAGCAGTGACCCTTTATTCACCGGGGAGCTGTTTTTT.

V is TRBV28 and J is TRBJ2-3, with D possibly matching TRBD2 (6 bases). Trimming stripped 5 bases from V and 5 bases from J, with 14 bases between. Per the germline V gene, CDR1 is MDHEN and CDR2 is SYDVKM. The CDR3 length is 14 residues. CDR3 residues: CASSPRGKRDTQYF. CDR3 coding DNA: TGTGCCAGCAGTCCCCGGGGGAAGCGAGATACGCAGTATTTT. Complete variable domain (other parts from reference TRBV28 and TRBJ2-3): DVKVTQSSRYLVKRTGEKVFLECVQDMDHENMFWYRQDPGLGLRLIYFSYDVKMKEKGDIPEGYSVSREKKERFSLILESASTNQTSMYLCASSPRGKRDTQYFGPGTRLTVL.

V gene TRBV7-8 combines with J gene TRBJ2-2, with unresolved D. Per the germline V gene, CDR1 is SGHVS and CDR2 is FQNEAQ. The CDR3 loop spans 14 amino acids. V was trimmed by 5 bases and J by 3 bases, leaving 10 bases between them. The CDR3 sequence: CASSVYRDTGELFF. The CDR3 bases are TGTGCCAGCAGCGTATACCGGGACACCGGGGAGCTGTTTTTT. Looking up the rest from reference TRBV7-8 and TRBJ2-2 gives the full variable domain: GAGVSQSPRYKVAKRGQDVALRCDPISGHVSLFWYQQALGQGPEFLTYFQNEAQLDKSGLPSDRFFAERPEGSVSTLKIQRTQQEDSAVYLCASSVYRDTGELFFGEGSRLTVL.

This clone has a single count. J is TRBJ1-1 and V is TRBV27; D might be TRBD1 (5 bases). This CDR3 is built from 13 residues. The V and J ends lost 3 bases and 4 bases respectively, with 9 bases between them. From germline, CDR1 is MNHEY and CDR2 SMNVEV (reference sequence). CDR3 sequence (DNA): TGTGCCAGCAGTTTCTCCAGGGCCACTGAAGCTTTCTTT. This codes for CASSFSRATEAFF.

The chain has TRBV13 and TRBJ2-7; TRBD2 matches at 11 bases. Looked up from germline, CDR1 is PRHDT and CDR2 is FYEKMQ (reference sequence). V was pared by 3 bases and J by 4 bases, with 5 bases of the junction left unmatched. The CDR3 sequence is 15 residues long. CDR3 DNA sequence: TGTGCCAGCAGCTTCTTAGCGGGAGGGCATTACGAGCAGTACTTC. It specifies CASSFLAGGHYEQYF.

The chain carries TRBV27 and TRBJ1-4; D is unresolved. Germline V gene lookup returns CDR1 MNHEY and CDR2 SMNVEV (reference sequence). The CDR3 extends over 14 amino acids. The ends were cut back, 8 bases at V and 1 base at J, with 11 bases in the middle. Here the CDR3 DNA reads TGTGCCAGCTCGTCTGGGGTAACTAATGAAAAACTGTTTTTT. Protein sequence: CASSSGVTNEKLFF.

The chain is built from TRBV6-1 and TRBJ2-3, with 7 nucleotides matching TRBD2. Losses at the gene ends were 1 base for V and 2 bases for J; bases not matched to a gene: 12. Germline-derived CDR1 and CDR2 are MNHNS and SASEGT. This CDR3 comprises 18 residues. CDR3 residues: CASSEGMPGGMTTDTQYF. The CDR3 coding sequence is TGTGCCAGCAGTGAAGGAATGCCCGGGGGGATGACCACAGATACGCAGTATTTT.

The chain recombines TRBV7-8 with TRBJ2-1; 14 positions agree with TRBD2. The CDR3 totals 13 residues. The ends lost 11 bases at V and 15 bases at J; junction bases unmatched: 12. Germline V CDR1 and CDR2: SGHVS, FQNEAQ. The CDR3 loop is CAETRGLAGEVFF. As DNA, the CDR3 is TGTGCCGAAACTCGGGGACTAGCGGGAGAGGTGTTCTTC.

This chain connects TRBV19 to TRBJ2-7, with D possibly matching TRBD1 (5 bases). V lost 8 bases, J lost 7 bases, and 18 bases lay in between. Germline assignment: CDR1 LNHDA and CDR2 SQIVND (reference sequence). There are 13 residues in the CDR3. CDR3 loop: CASSSRTGAEQYF. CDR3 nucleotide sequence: TGTGCCAGTTCCTCTAGAACAGGAGCGGAGCAGTACTTC. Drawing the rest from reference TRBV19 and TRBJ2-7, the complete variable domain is DGGITQSPKYLFRKEGQNVTLSCEQNLNHDAMYWYRQDPGQGLRLIYYSQIVNDFQKGDIAEGYSVSREKKESFPLTVTSAQKNPTAFYLCASSSRTGAEQYFGPGTRLTVT.

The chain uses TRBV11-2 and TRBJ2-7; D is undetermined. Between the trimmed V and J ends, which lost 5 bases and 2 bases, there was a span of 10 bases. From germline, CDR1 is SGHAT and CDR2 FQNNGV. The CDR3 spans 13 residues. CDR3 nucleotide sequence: TGTGCCAGCAGCCCACAAACCACCTACGAGCAGTACTTC. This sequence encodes CASSPQTTYEQYF. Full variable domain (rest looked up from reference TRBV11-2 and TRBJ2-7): EAGVAQSPRYKIIEKRQSVAFWCNPISGHATLYWYQQILGQGPKLLIQFQNNGVVDDSQLPKDRFSAERLKGVDSTLKIQPAKLEDSAVYLCASSPQTTYEQYFGPGTRLTVT.